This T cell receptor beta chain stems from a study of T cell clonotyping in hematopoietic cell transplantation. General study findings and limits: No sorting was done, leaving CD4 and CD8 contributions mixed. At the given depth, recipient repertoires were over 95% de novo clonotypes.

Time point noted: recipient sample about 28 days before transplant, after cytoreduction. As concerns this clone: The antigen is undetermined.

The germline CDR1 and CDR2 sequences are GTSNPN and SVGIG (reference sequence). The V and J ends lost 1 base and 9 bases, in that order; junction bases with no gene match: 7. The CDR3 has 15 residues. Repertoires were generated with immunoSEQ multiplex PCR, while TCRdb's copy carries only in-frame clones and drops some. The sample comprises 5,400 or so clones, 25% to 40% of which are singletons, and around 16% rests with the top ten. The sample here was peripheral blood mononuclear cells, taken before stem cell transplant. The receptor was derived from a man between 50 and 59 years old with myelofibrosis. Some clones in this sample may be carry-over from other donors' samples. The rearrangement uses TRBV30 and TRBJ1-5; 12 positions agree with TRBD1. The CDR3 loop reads CAWSGGTGGWGPQHF. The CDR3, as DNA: TGTGCCTGGAGTGGGGGGACAGGGGGCTGGGGGCCCCAGCATTTT.